The T cell receptor (beta chain) under discussion was sequenced for a study of cytomegalovirus exposure and HLA in healthy donors. Whole-study findings and limits: According to the study, roughly 160 TCR beta chains were cytomegalovirus-associated.

The germline V and J ends were trimmed by 6 bases and 4 bases, with 15 bases remaining between them. The germline CDR1 and CDR2 sequences are SQVTM and ANQGSEA. CDR3 size: 13 residues. Points on this clone: Its antigen remains unidentified.

The data were produced by immunoSEQ multiplex PCR, yet TCRdb's version contains in-frame clones alone and is incomplete. This table has 95,000 to 120,000 clones, approximately 95% appearing once. The sample comprised PBMCs. This chain uses TRBV29-1 with TRBJ1-1, with D unclear. The TCR originated in a woman aged 18-29 years in good health and CMV-seronegative. For the CDR3, the DNA is TGCAGCGTGCAGTGGAGGGAGGGCACTGAAGCTTTCTTT. Translated: CSVQWREGTEAFF. The full variable domain, its missing parts supplied by reference TRBV29-1 and TRBJ1-1, is SAVISQKPSRDICQRGTSLTIQCQVDSQVTMMFWYRQQPGQSLTLIATANQGSEATYESGFVIDKFPISRPNLTFSTLTVSNMSPEDSSIYLCSVQWREGTEAFFGQGTRLTVV.